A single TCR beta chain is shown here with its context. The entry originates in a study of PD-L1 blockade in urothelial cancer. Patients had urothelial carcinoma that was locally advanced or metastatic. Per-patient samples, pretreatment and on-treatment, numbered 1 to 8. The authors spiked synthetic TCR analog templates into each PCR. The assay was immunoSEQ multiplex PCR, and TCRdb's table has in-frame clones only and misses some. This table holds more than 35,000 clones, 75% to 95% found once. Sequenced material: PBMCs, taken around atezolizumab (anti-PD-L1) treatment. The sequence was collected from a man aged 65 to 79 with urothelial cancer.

CDR3 sequence reads: CASSYGTVSSYEQYF. In DNA, the CDR3 is TGTGCCAGCAGTTACGGGACAGTGAGCTCCTACGAGCAGTACTTC. The rearrangement joins TRBV6-5 to TRBJ2-7; TRBD1 agrees at 7 bases. The germline V gene encodes CDR1 MNHEY and CDR2 SVGAGI. The CDR3 loop spans 15 amino acids. With 2 bases clipped from V and 0 bases from J, the junction kept 4 bases outside the gene matches.